The clone carrying this T cell receptor (beta chain) was detected many times. The source of the sample is a study of T-cell reconstitution after alpha-beta-depleted transplantation in children. Construction of the TCRbeta library involved unique molecular identifiers. MiXCR was run by TCRdb on the PCR reads, yielding one entry per CDR3 protein. The table shows just over 350,000 distinct CDR3 sequences, with approximately 12% occurring only once. Deletions cut 2 bases from V and 3 bases from J, with 6 bases between. The length of the CDR3 is 13 residues. Germline CDR1 SGDLS, CDR2 YYNGEE. The sequence was collected from a human donor who donated a stem cell graft to a child with Fanconi anemia. This rearrangement joins TRBV9 to TRBJ2-1; D is uncertain. Sequencing was performed on PBMCs, taken from the stem cell graft. The CDR3 loop reads CASSVGDYNEQFF. Here the CDR3 DNA reads TGTGCCAGCAGCGTTGGCGACTACAATGAGCAGTTCTTC.